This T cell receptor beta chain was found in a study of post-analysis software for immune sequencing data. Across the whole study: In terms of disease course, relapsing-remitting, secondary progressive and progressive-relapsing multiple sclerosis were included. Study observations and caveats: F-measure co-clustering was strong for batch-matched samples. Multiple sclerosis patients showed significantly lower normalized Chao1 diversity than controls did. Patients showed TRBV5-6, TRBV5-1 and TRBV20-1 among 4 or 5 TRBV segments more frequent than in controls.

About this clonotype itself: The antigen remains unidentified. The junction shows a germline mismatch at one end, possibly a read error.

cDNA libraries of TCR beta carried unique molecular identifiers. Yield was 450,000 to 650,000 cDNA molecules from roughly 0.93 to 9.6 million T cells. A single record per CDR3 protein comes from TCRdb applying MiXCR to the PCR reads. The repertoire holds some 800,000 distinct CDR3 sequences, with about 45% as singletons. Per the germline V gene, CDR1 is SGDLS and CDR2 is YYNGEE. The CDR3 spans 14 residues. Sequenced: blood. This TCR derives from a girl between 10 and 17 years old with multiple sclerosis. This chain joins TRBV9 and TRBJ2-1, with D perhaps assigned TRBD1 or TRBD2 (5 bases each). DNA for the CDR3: TGTGCCAGCACCGTAGAGGGGAGCACCAATGAGCAGTTCTTC. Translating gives CASTVEGSTNEQFF.